This T cell receptor (beta chain) comes out of a study of CD8 T cells in Susac syndrome. The CDR3 totals 12 residues. CDR1 and CDR2 (germline): SQVTM, ANQGSEA. J was trimmed by 7 bases and V by 4 bases; bases with no gene match: 4. This clonotype came up a few times. With random hexamers, about 0.5 to 1 ug RNA was reverse transcribed. TCRdb independently ran MiXCR on the immunoSEQ multiplex PCR reads; one entry per CDR3 protein. Of about 250,000 distinct CDR3 sequences listed, about 94% are singletons. Sample: CD4+ T cells from PBMCs. The receptor was isolated from a human donor with multiple sclerosis. The chain uses TRBV29-1 and TRBJ2-1, with TRBD1 identical over 7 bases. In DNA, the CDR3 is TGCAGCGTTGGCCCCAGGGGGAATGAGCAGTTCTTC. As protein: CSVGPRGNEQFF.